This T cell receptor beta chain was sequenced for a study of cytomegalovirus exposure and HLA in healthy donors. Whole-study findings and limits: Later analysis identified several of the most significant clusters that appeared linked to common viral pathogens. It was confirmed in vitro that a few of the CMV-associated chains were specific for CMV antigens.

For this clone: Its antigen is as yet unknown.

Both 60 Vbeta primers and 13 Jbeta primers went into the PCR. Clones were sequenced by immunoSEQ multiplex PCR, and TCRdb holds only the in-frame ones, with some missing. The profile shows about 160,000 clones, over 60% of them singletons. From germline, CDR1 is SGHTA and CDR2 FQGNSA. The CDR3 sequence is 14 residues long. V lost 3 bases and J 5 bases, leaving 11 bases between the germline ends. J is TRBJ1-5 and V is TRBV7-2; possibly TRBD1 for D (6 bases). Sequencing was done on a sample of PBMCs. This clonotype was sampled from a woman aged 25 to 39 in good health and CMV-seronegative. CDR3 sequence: CASSFQGKDQPQHF. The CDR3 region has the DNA TGTGCCAGCAGCTTCCAGGGGAAGGATCAGCCCCAGCATTTT.